Following are 8 T cell receptor beta chains from one sample sequenced in a study of PD-1 blockade in classical Hodgkin lymphoma. Assay used: immunoSEQ multiplex PCR; TCRdb lists only in-frame clones, some missing. The sample has around 25,000 clones; 80% are singletons. Relapse was seen in all patients after autologous stem cell transplantation, and brentuximab vedotin exposure was variable. Specimen: peripheral blood mononuclear cells (PBMCs), collected at baseline. Receptors originate from a human donor with classical Hodgkin lymphoma.

The rearrangement uses TRBV15 and TRBJ2-7; no clear D gene. This CDR3 region has 15 residues. Trimming stripped 0 bases from V and 0 bases from J, with 9 bases between. Germline V gene sequence: CDR1 LNHNV, CDR2 YYDKDF (reference sequence). CDR3: CATSRDFQNSYEQYF. CDR3 DNA: TGTGCCACCAGCAGAGATTTCCAAAACTCCTACGAGCAGTACTTC.

V is TRBV5-1 and J is TRBJ1-4, with D perhaps matching TRBD1 (6 bases). The CDR3 consists of 14 residues. Germline lookup yields CDR1 SGHRS and CDR2 YFSETQ. Between the trimmed V and J ends, which lost 0 bases and 7 bases, there was a span of 10 bases. The CDR3 loop is CASSLVPGVEKLFF. CDR3 sequence (DNA): TGCGCCAGCAGCTTGGTCCCAGGGGTTGAAAAACTGTTTTTT.

The chain uses TRBV2 and TRBJ2-1; 8 bases are shared with TRBD1. V gave up 2 bases and J gave up 3 bases; unmatched junction bases: 24. The CDR3 length is 22 residues. The germline gives CDR1 SNHLY, CDR2 FYNNEI. The CDR3 here is CASSEFGFSGQGGLEYYNEQFF. CDR3 bases: TGTGCCAGCAGTGAATTTGGGTTTTCTGGACAGGGAGGCCTGGAATACTACAATGAGCAGTTCTTC.

V gene TRBV2 combines with J gene TRBJ2-3; D is unresolved. The CDR3 is 17 residues long. The germline V and J ends were trimmed by 6 bases and 6 bases, with 25 bases remaining between them. CDR1 and CDR2 from the germline V gene are SNHLY and FYNNEI. The CDR3, as DNA: TGTGCCAGCAGACGATCGGCCACCTTGACCCCTGAGGATACGCAGTATTTT. Its protein product is CASRRSATLTPEDTQYF.

The genes are TRBV28 and TRBJ1-1; D is ambiguous. Germline loops: CDR1 MDHEN, CDR2 SYDVKM. The V end was cut by 7 bases, the J end by 5 bases, with 11 bases between. The CDR3 runs 12 residues. The CDR3 loop is CASIRERTEAFF. CDR3 nucleotides: TGTGCCAGCATTCGAGAGCGGACTGAAGCTTTCTTT.

The V and J genes are TRBV5-1 and TRBJ1-1; D might be TRBD1 (6 bases). V shed 0 bases and J shed 5 bases, with 11 bases lying between them. Germline assignment: CDR1 SGHRS and CDR2 YFSETQ. The CDR3 has 14 residues. The CDR3 loop is CASSLDRVKTEAFF. The DNA of the CDR3 is TGCGCCAGCAGCTTGGACAGGGTAAAGACTGAAGCTTTCTTT.

The chain combines TRBV19 with TRBJ2-5; D is perhaps TRBD1 (6 bases). V lost 3 bases and J lost 1, with 9 bases in between. The V gene's germline CDR1 is LNHDA and CDR2 SQIVND (reference sequence). The length of the CDR3 is 14 residues. The CDR3 sequence is CASSMVGGQETQYF. The CDR3 DNA reads TGTGCCAGTAGTATGGTAGGGGGCCAAGAGACCCAGTACTTC.

The CDR3 nucleotides read TGTGCCAGCAGCGTAGTCCGTCAGGGGATATCAGATACGCAGTATTTT. This encodes CASSVVRQGISDTQYF. The chain is built from TRBV9 and TRBJ2-3, with D maybe TRBD1 (6 bases). Germline V lookup: CDR1 SGDLS, CDR2 YYNGEE. CDR3 length equals 16 residues. The V end was cut by 0 bases, the J end by 4 bases, with 15 bases between.